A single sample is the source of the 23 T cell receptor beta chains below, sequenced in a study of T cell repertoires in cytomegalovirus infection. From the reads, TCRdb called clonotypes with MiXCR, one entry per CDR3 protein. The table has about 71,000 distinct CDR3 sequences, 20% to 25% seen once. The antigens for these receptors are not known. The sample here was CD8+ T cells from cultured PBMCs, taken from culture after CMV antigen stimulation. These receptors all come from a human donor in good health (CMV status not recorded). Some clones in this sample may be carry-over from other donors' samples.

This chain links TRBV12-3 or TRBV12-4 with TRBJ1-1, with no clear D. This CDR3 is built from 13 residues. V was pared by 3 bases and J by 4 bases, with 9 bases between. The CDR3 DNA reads TGTGCCAGCAGTTTGCCCGGGTTCACTGAAGCTTTCTTT. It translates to CASSLPGFTEAFF.

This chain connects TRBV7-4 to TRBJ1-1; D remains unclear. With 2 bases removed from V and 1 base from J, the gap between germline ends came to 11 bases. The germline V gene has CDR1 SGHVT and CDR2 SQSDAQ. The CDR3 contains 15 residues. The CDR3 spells CASSLIRQRNTEAFF. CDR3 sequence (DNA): TGTGCCAGCAGCTTAATACGGCAGCGGAACACTGAAGCTTTCTTT.

CDR3 sequence (DNA): TGTGCCAGCAGTCTCGGCGGGACAGTTAACTACGAGCAGTACTTC. Its protein is CASSLGGTVNYEQYF. V and J are TRBV6-2 or TRBV6-3 and TRBJ2-7; weak D call: TRBD1 (7 bases). From germline, CDR1 is MNHEY and CDR2 SVGEGT. This CDR3 has 15 amino acids. V shed 5 bases and J shed 3 bases, with 17 bases lying between them.

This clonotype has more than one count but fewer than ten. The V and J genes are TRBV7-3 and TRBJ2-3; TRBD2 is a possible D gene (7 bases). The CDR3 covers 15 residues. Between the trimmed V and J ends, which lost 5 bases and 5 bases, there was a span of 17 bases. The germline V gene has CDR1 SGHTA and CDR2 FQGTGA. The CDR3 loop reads CASSNSGGGGDTQYF. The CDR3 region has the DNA TGTGCCAGCAGCAACTCGGGGGGCGGGGGAGATACGCAGTATTTT.

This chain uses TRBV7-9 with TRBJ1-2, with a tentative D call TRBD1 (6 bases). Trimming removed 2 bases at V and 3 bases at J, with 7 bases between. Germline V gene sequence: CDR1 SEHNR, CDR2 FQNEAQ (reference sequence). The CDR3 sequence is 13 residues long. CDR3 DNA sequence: TGTGCCAGCAGCTTAAGACAGGACTATGGCTACACCTTC. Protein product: CASSLRQDYGYTF. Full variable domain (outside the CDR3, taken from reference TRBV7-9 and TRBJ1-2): DTGVSQNPRHKITKRGQNVTFRCDPISEHNRLYWYRQTLGQGPEFLTYFQNEAQLEKSRLLSDRFSAERPKGSFSTLEIQRTEQGDSAMYLCASSLRQDYGYTFGSGTRLTVV.

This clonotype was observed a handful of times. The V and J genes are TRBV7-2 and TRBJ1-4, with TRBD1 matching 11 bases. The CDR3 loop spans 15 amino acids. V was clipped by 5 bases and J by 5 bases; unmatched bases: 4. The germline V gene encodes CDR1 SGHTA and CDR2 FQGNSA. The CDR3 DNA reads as TGTGCCAGCAGCGCAGGGGACAGGGGGAATGAAAAACTGTTTTTT. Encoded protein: CASSAGDRGNEKLFF.

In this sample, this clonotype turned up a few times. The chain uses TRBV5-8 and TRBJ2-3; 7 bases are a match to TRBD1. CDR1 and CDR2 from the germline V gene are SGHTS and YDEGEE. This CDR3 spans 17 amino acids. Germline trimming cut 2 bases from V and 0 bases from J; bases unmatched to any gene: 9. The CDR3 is CASSFGTELSSTDTQYF. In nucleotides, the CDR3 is TGTGCCAGCAGCTTCGGGACAGAATTATCTAGCACAGATACGCAGTATTTT.

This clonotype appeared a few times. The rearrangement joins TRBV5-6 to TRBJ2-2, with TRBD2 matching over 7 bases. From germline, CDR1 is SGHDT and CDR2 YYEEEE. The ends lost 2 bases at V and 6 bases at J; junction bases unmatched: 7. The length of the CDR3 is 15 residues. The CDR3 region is CASSFGWGGSGELFF. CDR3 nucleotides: TGTGCCAGCAGCTTTGGATGGGGGGGATCCGGGGAGCTGTTTTTT. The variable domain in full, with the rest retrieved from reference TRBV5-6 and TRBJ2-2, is DAGVTQSPTHLIKTRGQQVTLRCSPKSGHDTVSWYQQALGQGPQFIFQYYEEEERQRGNFPDRFSGHQFPNYSSELNVNALLLGDSALYLCASSFGWGGSGELFFGEGSRLTVL.

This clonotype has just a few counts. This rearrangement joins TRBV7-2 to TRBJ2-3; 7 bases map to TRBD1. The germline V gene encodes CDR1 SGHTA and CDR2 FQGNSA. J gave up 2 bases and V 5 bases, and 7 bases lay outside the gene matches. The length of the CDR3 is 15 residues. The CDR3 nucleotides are TGTGCCAGCAGCGTCTGGGACAGTTACACAGATACGCAGTATTTT. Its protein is CASSVWDSYTDTQYF.

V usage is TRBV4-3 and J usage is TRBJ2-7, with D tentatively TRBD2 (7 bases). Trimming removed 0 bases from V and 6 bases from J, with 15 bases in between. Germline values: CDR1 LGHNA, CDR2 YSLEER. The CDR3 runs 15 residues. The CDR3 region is CASSQDSGAGAEQYF. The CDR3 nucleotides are TGCGCCAGCAGCCAAGATTCCGGTGCGGGGGCCGAGCAGTACTTC.

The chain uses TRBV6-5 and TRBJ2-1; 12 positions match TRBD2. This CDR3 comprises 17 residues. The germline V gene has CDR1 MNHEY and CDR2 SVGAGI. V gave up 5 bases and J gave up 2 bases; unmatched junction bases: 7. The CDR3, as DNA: TGTGCCAGCAGTCTCTCGACTAGCGGGGGCCCCTACAATGAGCAGTTCTTC. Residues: CASSLSTSGGPYNEQFF.

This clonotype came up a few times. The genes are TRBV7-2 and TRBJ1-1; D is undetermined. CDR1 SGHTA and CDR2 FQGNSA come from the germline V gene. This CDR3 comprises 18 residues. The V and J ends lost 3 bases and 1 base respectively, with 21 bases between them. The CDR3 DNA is TGTGCCAGCAGCTTGTCGGTAGATCGTCGCAGGAAGAACACTGAAGCTTTCTTT. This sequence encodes CASSLSVDRRRKNTEAFF.

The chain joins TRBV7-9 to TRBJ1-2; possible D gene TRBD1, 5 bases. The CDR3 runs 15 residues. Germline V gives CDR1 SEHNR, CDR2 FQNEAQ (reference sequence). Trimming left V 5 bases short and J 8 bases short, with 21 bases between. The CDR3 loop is CASSPAGGSLAGYTF. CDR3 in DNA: TGTGCCAGCAGCCCCGCCGGGGGGAGTCTTGCGGGCTACACCTTC.

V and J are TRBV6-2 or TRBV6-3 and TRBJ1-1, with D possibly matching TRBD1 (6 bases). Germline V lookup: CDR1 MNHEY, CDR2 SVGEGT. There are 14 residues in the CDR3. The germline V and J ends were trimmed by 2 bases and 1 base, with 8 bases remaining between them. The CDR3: CASSYGTSNTEAFF. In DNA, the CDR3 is TGTGCCAGCAGTTACGGGACATCGAACACTGAAGCTTTCTTT.

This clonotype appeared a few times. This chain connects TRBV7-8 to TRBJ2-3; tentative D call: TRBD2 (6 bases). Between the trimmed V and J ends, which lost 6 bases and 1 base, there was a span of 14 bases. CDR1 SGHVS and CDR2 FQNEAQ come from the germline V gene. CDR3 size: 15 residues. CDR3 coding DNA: TGTGCCAGCAGGACCGGAGGGCCCCGCACAGATACGCAGTATTTT. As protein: CASRTGGPRTDTQYF.

This CDR3 reads CASSLAPGGRMNTEAFF. CDR3 nucleotides: TGTGCCAGCAGTTTAGCCCCGGGGGGCCGGATGAACACTGAAGCTTTCTTT. This chain uses TRBV28 with TRBJ1-1, with a tentative D call TRBD1 (6 bases). Germline V gene lookup returns CDR1 MDHEN and CDR2 SYDVKM. The CDR3 has 17 residues. V lost 2 bases to trimming and J lost 0 bases, with 16 bases between them.

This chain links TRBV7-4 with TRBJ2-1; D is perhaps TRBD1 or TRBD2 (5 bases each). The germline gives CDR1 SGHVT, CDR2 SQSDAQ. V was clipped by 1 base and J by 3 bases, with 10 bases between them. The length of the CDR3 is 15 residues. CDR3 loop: CASSLGGSIYNEQFF. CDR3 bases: TGTGCCAGCAGCTTAGGGGGGTCTATCTACAATGAGCAGTTCTTC.

CDR3 DNA: TGTGCCAGCAGCTTGACGGAACAGGGGACCGGGGCCAACGTCCTGACTTTC. It codes for CASSLTEQGTGANVLTF. This rearrangement joins TRBV7-8 to TRBJ2-6; TRBD1 matches 7 bases. With V trimmed by 3 bases and J by 4 bases, 9 bases remained unmatched. This CDR3 comprises 17 residues. Germline-derived CDR1 and CDR2 are SGHVS and FQNEAQ.

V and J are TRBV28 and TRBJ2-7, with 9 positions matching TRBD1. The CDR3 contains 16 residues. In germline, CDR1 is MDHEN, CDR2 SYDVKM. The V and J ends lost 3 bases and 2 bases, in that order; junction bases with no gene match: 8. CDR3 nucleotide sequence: TGTGCCAGCAGTTTTCGTCTGGGACAGGGAGCCTACGAGCAGTACTTC. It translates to CASSFRLGQGAYEQYF.

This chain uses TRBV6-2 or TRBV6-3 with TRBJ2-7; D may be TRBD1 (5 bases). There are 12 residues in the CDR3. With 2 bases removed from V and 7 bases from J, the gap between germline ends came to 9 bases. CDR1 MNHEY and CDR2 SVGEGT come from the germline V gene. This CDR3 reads CASSYPGREQYF. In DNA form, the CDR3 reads TGTGCCAGCAGTTACCCAGGGCGGGAGCAGTACTTC.

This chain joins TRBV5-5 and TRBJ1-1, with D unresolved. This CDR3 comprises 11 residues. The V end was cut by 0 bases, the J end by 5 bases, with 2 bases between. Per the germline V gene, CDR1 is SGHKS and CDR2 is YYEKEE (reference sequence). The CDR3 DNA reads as TGTGCCAGCAGCTTGGCAACTGAAGCTTTCTTT. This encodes CASSLATEAFF.

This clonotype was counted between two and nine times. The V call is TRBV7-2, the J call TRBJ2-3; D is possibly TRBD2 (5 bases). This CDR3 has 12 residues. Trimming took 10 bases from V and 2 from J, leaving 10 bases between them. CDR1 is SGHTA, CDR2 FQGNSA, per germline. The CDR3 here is CAIEGYTDTQYF. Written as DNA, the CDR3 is TGTGCCATCGAGGGCTACACAGATACGCAGTATTTT.

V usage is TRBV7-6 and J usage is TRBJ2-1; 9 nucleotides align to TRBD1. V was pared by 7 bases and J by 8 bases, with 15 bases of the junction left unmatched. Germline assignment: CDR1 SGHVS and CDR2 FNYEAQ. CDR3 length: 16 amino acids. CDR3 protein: CASTEVWTGALDEQFF. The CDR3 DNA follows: TGTGCCAGCACCGAAGTATGGACAGGGGCCCTGGATGAGCAGTTCTTC.